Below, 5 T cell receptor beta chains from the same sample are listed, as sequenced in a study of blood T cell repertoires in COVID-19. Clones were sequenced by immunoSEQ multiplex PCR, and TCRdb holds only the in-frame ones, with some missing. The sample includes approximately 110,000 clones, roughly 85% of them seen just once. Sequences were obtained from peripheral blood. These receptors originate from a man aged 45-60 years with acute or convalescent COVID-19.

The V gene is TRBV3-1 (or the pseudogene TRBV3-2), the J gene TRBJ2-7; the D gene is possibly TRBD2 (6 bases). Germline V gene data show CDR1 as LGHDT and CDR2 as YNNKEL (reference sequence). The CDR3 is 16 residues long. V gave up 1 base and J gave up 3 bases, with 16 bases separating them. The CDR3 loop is CASSQAPGLPHYEQYF. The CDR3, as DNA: TGTGCCAGCAGCCAAGCCCCGGGACTGCCCCACTACGAGCAGTACTTC.

The CDR3 DNA sequence: TGTGCCAGCAGCCCCAATCAGGGGCATTACACAGATACGCAGTATTTT. It specifies CASSPNQGHYTDTQYF. V gene TRBV3-1 (or the pseudogene TRBV3-2) combines with J gene TRBJ2-3; perhaps TRBD1 as D (6 bases). This CDR3 comprises 16 residues. With 4 bases removed from V and 2 bases from J, the gap between germline ends came to 16 bases. Germline CDR1 and CDR2: LGHDT and YNNKEL (reference sequence).

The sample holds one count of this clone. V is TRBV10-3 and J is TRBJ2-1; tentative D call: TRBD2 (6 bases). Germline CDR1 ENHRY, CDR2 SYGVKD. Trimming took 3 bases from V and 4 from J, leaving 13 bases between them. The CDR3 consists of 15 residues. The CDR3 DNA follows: TGTGCCATCAGTGAACGGCGGGATCTTTACAATGAGCAGTTCTTC. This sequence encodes CAISERRDLYNEQFF.

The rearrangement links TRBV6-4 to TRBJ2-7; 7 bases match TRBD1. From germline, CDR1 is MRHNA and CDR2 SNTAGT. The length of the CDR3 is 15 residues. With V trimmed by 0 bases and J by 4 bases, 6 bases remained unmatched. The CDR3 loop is CASSDSRQGAYEQYF. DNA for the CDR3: TGTGCCAGCAGTGACTCGAGACAGGGAGCATACGAGCAGTACTTC.

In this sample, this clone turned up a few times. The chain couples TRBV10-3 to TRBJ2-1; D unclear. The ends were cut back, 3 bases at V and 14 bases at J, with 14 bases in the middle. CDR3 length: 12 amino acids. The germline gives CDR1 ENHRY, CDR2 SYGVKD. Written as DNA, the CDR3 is TGTGCCATCAGTGACTCGCGCTCCGCGGAGTTCTTC. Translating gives CAISDSRSAEFF.